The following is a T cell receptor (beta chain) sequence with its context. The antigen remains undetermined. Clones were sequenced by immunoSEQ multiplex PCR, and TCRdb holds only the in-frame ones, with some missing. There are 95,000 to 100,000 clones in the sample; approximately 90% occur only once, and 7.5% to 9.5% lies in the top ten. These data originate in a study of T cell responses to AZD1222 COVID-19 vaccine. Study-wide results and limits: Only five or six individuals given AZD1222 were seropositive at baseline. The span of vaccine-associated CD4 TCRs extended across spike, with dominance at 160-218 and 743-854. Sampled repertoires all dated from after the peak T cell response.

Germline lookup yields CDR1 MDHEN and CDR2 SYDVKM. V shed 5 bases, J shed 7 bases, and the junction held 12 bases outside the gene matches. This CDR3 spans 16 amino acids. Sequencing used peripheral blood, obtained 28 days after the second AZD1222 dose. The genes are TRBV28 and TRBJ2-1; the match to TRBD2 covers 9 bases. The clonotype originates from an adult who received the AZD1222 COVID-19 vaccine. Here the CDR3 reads CASSRAGTSRTNEQFF. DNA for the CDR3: TGTGCCAGCAGTCGCGCCGGGACTAGCCGTACAAATGAGCAGTTCTTC. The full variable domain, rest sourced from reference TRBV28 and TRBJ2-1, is DVKVTQSSRYLVKRTGEKVFLECVQDMDHENMFWYRQDPGLGLRLIYFSYDVKMKEKGDIPEGYSVSREKKERFSLILESASTNQTSMYLCASSRAGTSRTNEQFFGPGTRLTVL.